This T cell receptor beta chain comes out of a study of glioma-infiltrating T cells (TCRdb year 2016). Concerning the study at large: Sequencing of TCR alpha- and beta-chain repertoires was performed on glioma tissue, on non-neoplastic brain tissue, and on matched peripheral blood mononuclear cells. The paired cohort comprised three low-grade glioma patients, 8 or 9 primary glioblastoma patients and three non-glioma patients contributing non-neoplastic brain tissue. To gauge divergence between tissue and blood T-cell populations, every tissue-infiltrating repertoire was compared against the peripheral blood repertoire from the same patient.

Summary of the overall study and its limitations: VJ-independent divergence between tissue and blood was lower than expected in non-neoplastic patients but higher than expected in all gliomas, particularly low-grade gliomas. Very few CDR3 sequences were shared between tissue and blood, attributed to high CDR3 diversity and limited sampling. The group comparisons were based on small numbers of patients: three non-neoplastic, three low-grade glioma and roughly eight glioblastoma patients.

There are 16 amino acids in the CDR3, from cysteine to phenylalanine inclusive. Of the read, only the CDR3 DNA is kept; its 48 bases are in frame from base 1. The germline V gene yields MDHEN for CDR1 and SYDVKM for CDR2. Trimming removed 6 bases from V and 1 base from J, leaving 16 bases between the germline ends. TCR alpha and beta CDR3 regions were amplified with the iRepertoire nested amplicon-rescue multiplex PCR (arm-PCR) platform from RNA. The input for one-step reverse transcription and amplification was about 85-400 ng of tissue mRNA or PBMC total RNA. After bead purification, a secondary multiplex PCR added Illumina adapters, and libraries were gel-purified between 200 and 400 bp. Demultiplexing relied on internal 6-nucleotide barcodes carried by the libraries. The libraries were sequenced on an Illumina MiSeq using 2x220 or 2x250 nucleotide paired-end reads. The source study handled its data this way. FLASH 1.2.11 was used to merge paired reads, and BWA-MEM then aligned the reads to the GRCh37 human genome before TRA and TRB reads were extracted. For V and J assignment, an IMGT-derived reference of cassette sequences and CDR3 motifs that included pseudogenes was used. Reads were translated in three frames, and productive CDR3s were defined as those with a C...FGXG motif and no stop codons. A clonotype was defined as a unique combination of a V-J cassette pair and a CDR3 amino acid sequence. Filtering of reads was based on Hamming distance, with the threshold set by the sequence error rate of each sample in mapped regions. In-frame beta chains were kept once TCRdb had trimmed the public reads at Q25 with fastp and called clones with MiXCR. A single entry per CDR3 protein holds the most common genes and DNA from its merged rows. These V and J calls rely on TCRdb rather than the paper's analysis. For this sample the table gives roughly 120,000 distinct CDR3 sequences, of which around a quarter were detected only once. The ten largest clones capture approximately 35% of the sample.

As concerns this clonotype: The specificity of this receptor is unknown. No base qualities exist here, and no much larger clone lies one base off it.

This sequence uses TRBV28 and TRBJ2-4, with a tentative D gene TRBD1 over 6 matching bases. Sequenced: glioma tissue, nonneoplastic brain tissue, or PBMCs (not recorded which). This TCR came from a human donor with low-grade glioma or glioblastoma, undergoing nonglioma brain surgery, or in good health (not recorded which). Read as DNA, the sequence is TGTGCCAGCAGCTTAGCAGTAGACAGGGCCAAAAACATTCAGTACTTC. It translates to CASSLAVDRAKNIQYF.